This T cell receptor beta chain was recovered during a study of Ad26.COV2.S vaccination and SARS-CoV-2 variants. For the study at large: By the intramuscular route, Ad26.COV2.S was given once, or twice 56 days apart. Notes on the study in general: Non-spike TCR breadth was similar in vaccine and placebo recipients. There was reportedly substantial breadth in spike-specific CD8+ and CD4+ T cell responses after vaccination.

Comments on this clone: Its antigen is not identified.

The V segment lost 2 bases and the J segment 8 bases; nucleotides outside the gene matches: 9. Germline assignment: CDR1 SGHVS and CDR2 FNYEAQ. The CDR3 is made up of 15 amino acids. Specified treatment: around 19 received Ad26.COV2.S at low or high dose, single or two shots; about 5 received placebo; per-sample allocation not given. Sampling took place 63 days after the first vaccine or placebo injection. This adult donor, from Boston, was 18-55 years old. TCRdb keeps only in-frame clones here, not all; method: immunoSEQ multiplex PCR. Among some 640,000 clones listed, about 89% were seen once. The input for sequencing was peripheral blood, taken in a trial of Ad26.COV2.S vaccine versus placebo. This sequence was found in a person between 18 and 65 years old who received the Ad26.COV2.S COVID-19 vaccine or a placebo. This chain joins TRBV7-6 and TRBJ2-1, with 7 positions matching TRBD2. The CDR3 reads CASSLFEGRDDEQFF. In nucleotides, the CDR3 is TGTGCCAGCAGCTTATTTGAGGGGAGGGACGATGAGCAGTTCTTC.